This entry lists 14 T cell receptor beta chains sequenced from one sample in a study of shared clonotypes between healthy human individuals (dated by TCRdb to about 2020). Libraries were built with the immunoSEQ multiplex PCR assay. TCRdb retrieved this table from immuneACCESS and kept in-frame rearrangements only. Not all clones are present; in checked studies, unresolved V genes account for under half, and no reason is known for the remainder. Counted in this sample were millions of clones; 90% to 95% of them appeared once. The ten biggest clones cover around 0.13% of the sample. The sequenced sample was naive CD4+ T cells sorted from blood. The sample's cell subset or site label, decoded: CD45RA+ positively selected. The receptors were gathered from a man younger than 30 in good health.

The chain links TRBV6-4 to TRBJ2-7, with 13 positions matching TRBD2. Trimming removed 4 bases from V and 2 bases from J; junction bases left unmatched: 14. This CDR3 is built from 19 residues. The germline V gene encodes CDR1 MRHNA and CDR2 SNTAGT. This CDR3 is CASSGLRTSGRAHAYEQYF. For the CDR3, the DNA is TGTGCCAGCAGTGGACTCAGAACTAGCGGGAGGGCCCACGCCTACGAGCAGTACTTC.

The chain carries TRBV10-3 and TRBJ2-1, with D unresolved. Germline V gene lookup returns CDR1 ENHRY and CDR2 SYGVKD. V lost 2 bases and J lost 0, with 8 bases in between. The CDR3 length is 15 residues. CDR3 bases: TGTGCCATCAGTGAGCCGAAGGACTCCTACAATGAGCAGTTCTTC. Translation: CAISEPKDSYNEQFF.

The CDR3 protein is CASRPGLTYEQYF. DNA of the CDR3: TGTGCCAGCAGACCGGGACTAACCTACGAGCAGTACTTC. This chain joins TRBV6-6 and TRBJ2-7; 7 positions match TRBD2. CDR3 length: 13 amino acids. Germline V gene lookup returns CDR1 MNHNY and CDR2 SVGAGI (reference sequence). V trimming: 6 bases; J trimming: 2 bases; junction bases outside the gene matches: 4.

The gene calls are TRBV19 and TRBJ1-5; no reliable D call. The CDR3 contains 14 residues. CDR1 LNHDA and CDR2 SQIVND come from the germline V gene (reference sequence). With 3 bases removed from V and 3 bases from J, the gap between germline ends came to 9 bases. DNA of the CDR3: TGTGCCAGTAGTATGCAGGTTGTCAATCAGCCCCAGCATTTT. Amino acids: CASSMQVVNQPQHF.

This rearrangement joins TRBV11-2 to TRBJ1-1, with 7 bases identical to TRBD1. The V gene's germline CDR1 is SGHAT and CDR2 FQNNGV. Trimming at V came to 8 bases and at J to 5 bases, leaving 8 bases not matched to a gene. This CDR3 spans 13 amino acids. The CDR3 DNA sequence: TGTGCCAGCTTACAGGGGCGGGAAACTGAAGCTTTCTTT. Its protein is CASLQGRETEAFF. The entire variable domain, with the rest obtained from reference TRBV11-2 and TRBJ1-1, is as follows: EAGVAQSPRYKIIEKRQSVAFWCNPISGHATLYWYQQILGQGPKLLIQFQNNGVVDDSQLPKDRFSAERLKGVDSTLKIQPAKLEDSAVYLCASLQGRETEAFFGQGTRLTVV.

J is TRBJ2-7 and V is TRBV27; 10 nucleotides match TRBD1. The V segment lost 4 bases and the J segment 5 bases; nucleotides outside the gene matches: 11. The germline gives CDR1 MNHEY, CDR2 SMNVEV (reference sequence). This CDR3 comprises 16 residues. CDR3 loop: CASSSSRDRGRNEQYF. The DNA for the CDR3 is TGTGCCAGCAGTTCTTCCCGGGACAGGGGAAGAAACGAGCAGTACTTC.

This chain links TRBV5-1 with TRBJ2-3; TRBD1 matches at 9 bases. The V gene's germline CDR1 is SGHRS and CDR2 YFSETQ. The CDR3 spans 16 residues. J lost 4 bases, V lost 0 bases, and 6 bases had no gene match. The CDR3: CASSLAWTGEADTQYF. The CDR3 nucleotides are TGCGCCAGCAGCTTGGCCTGGACAGGGGAAGCAGATACGCAGTATTTT.

The J gene is TRBJ1-6, the V gene TRBV2, with 8 positions matching TRBD1. The ends lost 5 bases at V and 9 bases at J; junction bases unmatched: 9. Germline lookup yields CDR1 SNHLY and CDR2 FYNNEI. CDR3 length: 15 amino acids. The CDR3 region is CASSSDRVVGSPLHF. The CDR3 bases are TGTGCCAGCAGTTCGGACAGGGTCGTAGGTTCACCCCTCCACTTT. The variable domain in full, with the rest retrieved from reference TRBV2 and TRBJ1-6, is EPEVTQTPSHQVTQMGQEVILRCVPISNHLYFYWYRQILGQKVEFLVSFYNNEISEKSEIFDDQFSVERPDGSNFTLKIRSTKLEDSAMYFCASSSDRVVGSPLHFGNGTRLTVT.

V usage is TRBV7-2 and J usage is TRBJ2-1, with 8 bases fitting TRBD1. J lost 8 bases, V lost 7 bases, and 10 bases had no gene match. CDR3 length: 14 amino acids. CDR1 and CDR2 from the germline V gene are SGHTA and FQGNSA. The CDR3 is CASTRDRYADEQFF. CDR3 bases: TGTGCCAGCACCAGGGACAGGTACGCGGATGAGCAGTTCTTC.

The J gene is TRBJ1-1, the V gene TRBV7-9; D call uncertain. The length of the CDR3 is 16 residues. CDR1 is SEHNR and CDR2 is FQNEAQ in the germline V gene (reference sequence). Trimming stripped 7 bases from V and 0 bases from J, with 18 bases between. The CDR3 loop is CASTQARSYLNTEAFF. CDR3 coding DNA: TGTGCCAGCACCCAAGCCAGGTCTTACCTGAACACTGAAGCTTTCTTT.

This sequence joins TRBV6-6 and TRBJ2-7; 7 bases align to TRBD2. In germline, CDR1 is MNHNY, CDR2 SVGAGI (reference sequence). The CDR3 is 14 amino acids. After removal of 2 bases from V and 2 bases from J, the junction contained 3 bases not matched to a gene. DNA for the CDR3: TGTGCCAGCAGTTACCCCAGCGGGACCTACGAGCAGTACTTC. It codes for CASSYPSGTYEQYF.

CDR3 loop: CASSKTGDSYEQYF. CDR3 DNA sequence: TGCGCCAGCAGCAAGACAGGGGACTCCTACGAGCAGTACTTC. This chain connects TRBV5-1 to TRBJ2-7; TRBD1 agrees at 8 bases. Germline assignment: CDR1 SGHRS and CDR2 YFSETQ. With 4 bases clipped from V and 0 bases from J, the junction kept 3 bases outside the gene matches. The CDR3 has 14 amino acids.

This clone was recorded a few times. The chain uses TRBV9 and TRBJ1-1, with no clear D. The CDR3 has 14 amino acids. The ends were cut back, 4 bases at V and 0 bases at J, with 10 bases in the middle. Germline assignment: CDR1 SGDLS and CDR2 YYNGEE. CDR3 loop: CASSPRSLNTEAFF. The CDR3 DNA follows: TGTGCCAGCAGCCCCCGGTCGCTGAACACTGAAGCTTTCTTT.

The chain recombines TRBV10-3 with TRBJ2-5; D may be TRBD1 or TRBD2 (5 bases each). The CDR3 is made up of 14 amino acids. In germline, CDR1 is ENHRY, CDR2 SYGVKD. V lost 6 bases to trimming and J lost 1 base, with 12 bases between them. The CDR3 DNA follows: TGTGCCATCAGGGGGACGGGGTCCCAAGAGACCCAGTACTTC. Its protein product is CAIRGTGSQETQYF.